What follows is one TCR beta chain and its context. Methods used by the authors: As immunoSEQ supplied junction-only sequences (without quality scores), filtering differed. TCRdb keeps only in-frame clones here, not all; method: immunoSEQ multiplex PCR. V and J calls and clone size are as listed in that table; D and trimming were resolved from the DNA. This repertoire shows approximately 2,000,000 clones, about nine tenths found once; its top ten account for approximately 0.39%. These data originate in a study of shared clonotypes between healthy human individuals. There are 14 residues in the CDR3. Trimming left V 2 bases short and J 0 bases short, with 6 bases between. CDR1 is SGDLS, CDR2 YYNGEE, per germline. A CD45RA+ naive subset and a CD45RA-negative memory subset were split from CD4+ cells.

The receptor was isolated from a man between 18 and 29 years old in good health. Some clones in this sample may be carry-over from other donors' samples. Material: naive CD4+ T cells from PBMCs. Subset: CD45RA+ positively selected. The V and J genes are TRBV9 and TRBJ2-4, with unresolved D. CDR3 sequence reads: CASSVGEAKNIQYF. In DNA form, the CDR3 reads TGTGCCAGCAGCGTTGGGGAAGCCAAAAACATTCAGTACTTC. Full variable domain (missing parts from reference TRBV9 and TRBJ2-4): DSGVTQTPKHLITATGQRVTLRCSPRSGDLSVYWYQQSLDQGLQFLIQYYNGEERAKGNILERFSAQQFPDLHSELNLSSLELGDSALYFCASSVGEAKNIQYFGAGTRLSVL.